The clone carrying this T cell receptor (beta chain) was counted a few times. CDR1 and CDR2 from the germline V gene are SNHLY and FYNNEI. CDR3 size: 15 residues. The V end lost 5 bases, the J end lost 0 bases, and 14 bases lay between the germline ends. The data were obtained in a study of blood T cell repertoires in COVID-19. Study context: Sample material is recorded as cDNA or gDNA derived from T cells, B-cell-depleted T cells, or PBMCs.

Sequenced by immunoSEQ multiplex PCR; TCRdb stores in-frame clones only, minus some. The sample lists 450,000 to 600,000 clones; 87% were seen once. Participants were placed into cohorts based on the clinical history they reported. This TCR derives from a woman between 18 and 30 years old who had recovered from COVID-19. The chain joins TRBV2 to TRBJ2-7; possible D gene TRBD1, 5 bases. Sample: PBMCs or T cells enriched from blood (not recorded which). The CDR3 nucleotides read TGTGCCAGCAGTAGTTTAGGACATCGCTCCTACGAGCAGTACTTC. This translates into CASSSLGHRSYEQYF.